These 22 T cell receptor beta chains share one sample of origin, sequenced in a study of spatial heterogeneity in lung cancer. From the 5' RACE reads, TCRdb called clonotypes with MiXCR, one entry per CDR3 protein. The table lists tens of thousands of distinct CDR3 sequences, approximately 3.1% of them singletons, with about 37% in the top ten. The time point: sample taken at primary tumor resection. Sample: normal lung tissue next to the tumor, taken at surgery. The receptors derive from a male donor with early-stage non-small cell lung cancer.

This clonotype showed up many times. The V call is TRBV20-1, the J call TRBJ1-2; no reliable D call. Trimming took off 3 bases at V and 8 bases at J, with 16 bases between the two ends. Per the germline V gene, CDR1 is DFQATT and CDR2 is SNEGSKA (reference sequence). CDR3 length: 13 residues. For the CDR3, the DNA is TGCAGTGCTAGCCCCCAATCTATCTTCGGCTACACCTTC. Protein product: CSASPQSIFGYTF.

This clonotype was detected ten times or more. The chain has TRBV28 and TRBJ2-5; TRBD2 is a possible D gene (5 bases). This CDR3 region has 14 residues. V dropped 5 bases and J dropped 1 base, with 11 bases sitting between them. The germline CDR1 and CDR2 sequences are MDHEN and SYDVKM. The CDR3 region has the DNA TGTGCCAGCAGTCCGCGGGCTACCCAAGAGACCCAGTACTTC. Translating it yields CASSPRATQETQYF.

This clonotype was seen ten or more times. The chain couples TRBV12-3 or TRBV12-4 to TRBJ2-3; D unclear. Between the trimmed V and J ends, which lost 6 bases and 0 bases, there was a span of 13 bases. This CDR3 is built from 15 residues. The CDR3 sequence is CASSPSQTSTDTQYF. CDR3 coding DNA: TGTGCCAGCAGCCCAAGCCAAACTAGCACAGATACGCAGTATTTT.

Many counts were recorded for this clonotype. The V call is TRBV9, the J call TRBJ2-2; 7 bases are a match to TRBD1. Germline V lookup: CDR1 SGDLS, CDR2 YYNGEE. The CDR3 totals 17 residues. Trimming at V came to 1 base and at J to 1 base, leaving 7 bases not matched to a gene. This CDR3 is CASSVLDGTVNTGELFF. DNA for the CDR3: TGTGCCAGCAGCGTATTGGACGGGACAGTGAACACCGGGGAGCTGTTTTTT.

Many counts were recorded for this clonotype. V usage is TRBV28 and J usage is TRBJ1-2; D remains unclear. Trimming cost V 4 bases and J 1 base, with 7 bases left between them. This CDR3 region has 13 residues. Germline V CDR1 and CDR2: MDHEN, SYDVKM. CDR3 nucleotides: TGTGCCAGCAGTTCCCTCCATAACTATGGCTACACCTTC. Its translation is CASSSLHNYGYTF.

This clonotype was recorded many times. The chain links TRBV6-2 or TRBV6-3 to TRBJ2-7; D is ambiguous. Trimming pared 4 bases from V and 1 base from J, leaving 8 bases between. CDR3 size: 13 residues. CDR1 is MNHEY, CDR2 SVGEGT, per germline. CDR3 residues: CASSWSSSYEQYF. Written as DNA, the CDR3 is TGTGCCAGCAGTTGGTCCAGTTCCTACGAGCAGTACTTC.

Sample share makes this clonotype medium-sized (0.01 to 0.1%). The chain employs TRBV7-9 and TRBJ2-1; no reliable D call. CDR1 is SEHNR, CDR2 FQNEAQ, per germline (reference sequence). Between the trimmed V and J ends, which lost 1 base and 9 bases, there was a span of 13 bases. CDR3 size: 14 residues. The CDR3 DNA is TGTGCCAGCAGCTTAGTGGCCTCCTCTGGTGAGCAGTTCTTC. Translating gives CASSLVASSGEQFF.

This clonotype was seen many times. The chain is built from TRBV3-1 and TRBJ2-2; 12 positions agree with TRBD1. CDR1 and CDR2 (germline): LGHDT, YNNKEL (reference sequence). Trimming cost V 4 bases and J 6 bases; bases outside gene matches: 9. CDR3 size: 17 residues. CDR3: CASSLLPGQGASGELFF. DNA of the CDR3: TGTGCCAGCAGCCTACTTCCGGGACAGGGGGCGTCCGGGGAGCTGTTTTTT.

The table lists this clonotype with many counts. J is TRBJ2-7 and V is TRBV5-1, with D perhaps TRBD1 (5 bases). The CDR3 has 15 residues. Germline-derived CDR1 and CDR2 are SGHRS and YFSETQ. The V gene lost 2 bases and the J gene lost 3 bases, with 15 bases spanning the gap. The chain's CDR3 is CASSFLPGDSYEQYF. In DNA form, the CDR3 reads TGCGCCAGCAGCTTCCTCCCCGGAGACAGCTACGAGCAGTACTTC.

Many counts were recorded for this clonotype. V and J are TRBV7-8 and TRBJ2-6; TRBD1 is a possible D gene (6 bases). With 1 base removed from V and 3 bases from J, the gap between germline ends came to 25 bases. Germline assignment: CDR1 SGHVS and CDR2 FQNEAQ. The CDR3 spans 21 residues. The CDR3 nucleotides read TGTGCCAGCAGCTTAGTCCTCTCGGGACACCCGAAAGTCTTTGGGGCCAACGTCCTGACTTTC. Translation: CASSLVLSGHPKVFGANVLTF.

V usage is TRBV5-4 and J usage is TRBJ1-1; the D is unclear. Per germline, CDR1 SGHNT and CDR2 YYREEE (reference sequence). The CDR3 has 15 residues. The V and J ends lost 0 bases and 6 bases respectively, with 15 bases between them. DNA for the CDR3: TGTGCCAGCAGCTTGGATGCCACCGGATGGGCTGAAGCTTTCTTT. This codes for CASSLDATGWAEAFF. Based on the CDR3 plus reference TRBV5-4 and TRBJ1-1, the full variable domain is ETGVTQSPTHLIKTRGQQVTLRCSSQSGHNTVSWYQQALGQGPQFIFQYYREEENGRGNFPPRFSGLQFPNYSSELNVNALELDDSALYLCASSLDATGWAEAFFGQGTRLTVV.

The sample holds many counts of this clonotype. The chain has TRBV11-2 and TRBJ1-5; 9 bases map to TRBD1. The CDR3 totals 12 residues. V trimming: 5 bases; J trimming: 10 bases; junction bases outside the gene matches: 3. Germline lookup yields CDR1 SGHAT and CDR2 FQNNGV. The CDR3 reads CASSQTGGPQHF. CDR3 coding DNA: TGTGCCAGCAGCCAAACAGGGGGCCCCCAGCATTTT.

This clonotype has at least ten counts. The rearrangement uses TRBV28 and TRBJ1-4; no firm D call. V was shortened by 6 bases and J by 8 bases, with 13 bases between the two germline ends. Germline V gene data show CDR1 as MDHEN and CDR2 as SYDVKM. The CDR3 runs to 13 residues. CDR3 region: CASRPLSPEKLFF. DNA for the CDR3: TGTGCCAGCAGACCCCTAAGCCCCGAAAAACTGTTTTTT.

Many counts were recorded for this clonotype. The chain is built from TRBV24-1 and TRBJ1-2; TRBD1 matches at 7 bases. The CDR3 covers 14 residues. Germline V lookup: CDR1 KGHDR, CDR2 SFDVKD. The J segment lost 7 bases and the V segment lost 4 bases, leaving 8 bases of the junction unmatched. The CDR3 DNA sequence: TGTGCCACCAGTGAGGACGGGACAGCCGGTGGCTACACCTTC. Translation: CATSEDGTAGGYTF.

This clonotype occurred many times. The V and J genes are TRBV7-9 and TRBJ2-1, with 10 nucleotides matching TRBD1. Unmatched junction bases numbered 9, after V lost 6 bases and J lost 7 bases. CDR1 and CDR2 (germline): SEHNR, FQNEAQ (reference sequence). The CDR3 runs to 15 residues. CDR3 nucleotide sequence: TGTGCCAGCAGTAACCGGGACAGGGGACGAAATGAGCAGTTCTTC. This codes for CASSNRDRGRNEQFF.

This clonotype was counted many times. V and J are TRBV12-3 or TRBV12-4 and TRBJ1-2; no reliable D call. The V gene lost 7 bases and the J gene lost 0 bases, with 15 bases spanning the gap. This CDR3 is 15 amino acids long. The CDR3 region is CASTPGLLTNYGYTF. As DNA, the CDR3 is TGTGCCAGCACTCCGGGCCTCCTAACTAACTATGGCTACACCTTC.

In this sample, this clonotype turned up many times. The rearrangement joins TRBV6-6 to TRBJ1-6, with no clear D. The CDR3 consists of 16 residues. Per germline, CDR1 MNHNY and CDR2 SVGAGI (reference sequence). The germline V and J ends were trimmed by 4 bases and 3 bases, with 13 bases remaining between them. The CDR3: CASSLFAGGYNSPLHF. The DNA for the CDR3 is TGTGCCAGCAGTTTGTTCGCGGGTGGCTATAATTCACCCCTCCACTTT.

This clonotype was seen at least ten times. The chain carries TRBV7-9 and TRBJ1-1; weak D call: TRBD1 (6 bases). V lost 3 bases and J 3 bases, leaving 11 bases between the germline ends. Germline V gene lookup returns CDR1 SEHNR and CDR2 FQNEAQ (reference sequence). This CDR3 has 14 amino acids. The CDR3 DNA follows: TGTGCCAGCAGCTTTGGGGGGGCGGACACTGAAGCTTTCTTT. It translates to CASSFGGADTEAFF.

This clonotype was seen many times. The rearrangement uses TRBV12-3 or TRBV12-4 and TRBJ1-3; the D gene is possibly TRBD1 (6 bases). V shed 7 bases and J shed 8 bases, with 36 bases lying between them. CDR3 length: 20 residues. The DNA of the CDR3 is TGTGCCAGCACTCCAAGGGGGTTAGGCTCCCGCTCCTTTTCTCTGGACACCATATATTTT. Residues: CASTPRGLGSRSFSLDTIYF.

This clonotype was recorded at least ten times. The chain carries TRBV27 and TRBJ1-5; TRBD1 aligns across 8 bases. This CDR3 is built from 15 residues. The germline CDR1 and CDR2 sequences are MNHEY and SMNVEV (reference sequence). V was pared by 5 bases and J by 6 bases, with 9 bases of the junction left unmatched. The CDR3 DNA is TGTGCCAGCAGTCCTTTCGGACAGGGAGGTCAGCCCCAGCATTTT. It translates to CASSPFGQGGQPQHF.

This clonotype was detected many times. This rearrangement joins TRBV28 to TRBJ2-7, with D maybe TRBD2 (5 bases). V lost 6 bases and J 3 bases, leaving 9 bases between the germline ends. Germline V gene sequence: CDR1 MDHEN, CDR2 SYDVKM. CDR3 length equals 12 residues. The CDR3 is CASSRGIYEQYF. CDR3 in DNA: TGTGCCAGCAGCCGGGGAATCTACGAGCAGTACTTC.

This clonotype appeared many times. This chain's CDR3 is CASSPTSEVRTEAFF. The CDR3 DNA is TGTGCCAGCTCACCGACATCAGAGGTACGCACTGAAGCTTTCTTT. The chain is built from TRBV18 and TRBJ1-1; D is undetermined. The CDR3 sequence is 15 residues long. The V and J ends lost 3 bases and 4 bases respectively, with 15 bases between them. Germline V gives CDR1 KGHSH, CDR2 LQKENI.